A single count supports the clone carrying this T cell receptor (beta chain). These data originate in a study of T cell responses to AZD1222 COVID-19 vaccine. Germline V gene sequence: CDR1 SNHLY, CDR2 FYNNEI. With 5 bases clipped from V and 0 bases from J, the junction kept 3 bases outside the gene matches. The CDR3 length is 14 residues. Repertoires were generated with immunoSEQ multiplex PCR, while TCRdb's copy carries only in-frame clones and drops some. The sample holds 100,000 to 150,000 clones, just over 85% seen once. Specimen: peripheral blood, collected on day 0 of AZD1222 vaccination. The clonotype originates from an adult in good health. V is TRBV2 and J is TRBJ1-2, with TRBD1 matching 7 bases. The CDR3 DNA is TGTGCCAGCAGTCCGCAGGGGGCTAACTATGGCTACACCTTC. This codes for CASSPQGANYGYTF.